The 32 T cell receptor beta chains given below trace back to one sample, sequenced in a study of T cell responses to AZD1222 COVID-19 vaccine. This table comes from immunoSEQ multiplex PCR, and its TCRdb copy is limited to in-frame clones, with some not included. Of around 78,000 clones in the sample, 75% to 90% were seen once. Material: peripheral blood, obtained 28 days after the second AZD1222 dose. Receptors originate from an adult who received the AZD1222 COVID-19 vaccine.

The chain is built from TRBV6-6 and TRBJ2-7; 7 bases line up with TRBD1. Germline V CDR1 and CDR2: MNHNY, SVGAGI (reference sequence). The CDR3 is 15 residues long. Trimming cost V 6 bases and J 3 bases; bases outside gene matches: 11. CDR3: CASRHRTGFFYEQYF. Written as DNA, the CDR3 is TGTGCCAGCAGACATAGGACAGGATTTTTCTACGAGCAGTACTTC.

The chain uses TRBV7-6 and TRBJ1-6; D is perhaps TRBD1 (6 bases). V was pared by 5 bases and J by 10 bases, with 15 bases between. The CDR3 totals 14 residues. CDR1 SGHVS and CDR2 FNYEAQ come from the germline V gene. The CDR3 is CASSLSTGNSPLHF. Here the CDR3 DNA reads TGTGCCAGCAGCCTCTCCACAGGGAACTCACCCCTCCACTTT. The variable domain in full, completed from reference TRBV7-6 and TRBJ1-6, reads GAGVSQSPRYKVTKRGQDVALRCDPISGHVSLYWYRQALGQGPEFLTYFNYEAQQDKSGLPNDRFSAERPEGSISTLTIQRTEQRDSAMYRCASSLSTGNSPLHFGNGTRLTVT.

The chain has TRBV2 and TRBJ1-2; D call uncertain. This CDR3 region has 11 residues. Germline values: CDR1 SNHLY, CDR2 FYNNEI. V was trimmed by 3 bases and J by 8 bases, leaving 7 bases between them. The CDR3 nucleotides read TGTGCCAGCAGTGAGGGTTACGGCTACACCTTC. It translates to CASSEGYGYTF.

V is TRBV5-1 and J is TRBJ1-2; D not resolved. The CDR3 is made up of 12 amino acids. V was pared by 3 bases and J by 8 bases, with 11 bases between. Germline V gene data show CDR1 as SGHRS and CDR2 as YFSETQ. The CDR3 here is CASSSVASGYTF. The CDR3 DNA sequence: TGCGCCAGCAGCTCGGTAGCTAGCGGCTACACCTTC. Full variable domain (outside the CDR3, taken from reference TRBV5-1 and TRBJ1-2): KAGVTQTPRYLIKTRGQQVTLSCSPISGHRSVSWYQQTPGQGLQFLFEYFSETQRNKGNFPGRFSGRQFSNSRSEMNVSTLELGDSALYLCASSSVASGYTFGSGTRLTVV.

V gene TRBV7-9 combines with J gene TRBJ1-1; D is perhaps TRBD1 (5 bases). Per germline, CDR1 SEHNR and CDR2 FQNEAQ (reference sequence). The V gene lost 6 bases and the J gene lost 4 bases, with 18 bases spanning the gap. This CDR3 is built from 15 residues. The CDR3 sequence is CASSIDWGSSTEAFF. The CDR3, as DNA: TGTGCCAGCAGTATAGATTGGGGCTCTAGCACTGAAGCTTTCTTT. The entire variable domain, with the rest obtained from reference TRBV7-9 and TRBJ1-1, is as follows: DTGVSQNPRHKITKRGQNVTFRCDPISEHNRLYWYRQTLGQGPEFLTYFQNEAQLEKSRLLSDRFSAERPKGSFSTLEIQRTEQGDSAMYLCASSIDWGSSTEAFFGQGTRLTVV.

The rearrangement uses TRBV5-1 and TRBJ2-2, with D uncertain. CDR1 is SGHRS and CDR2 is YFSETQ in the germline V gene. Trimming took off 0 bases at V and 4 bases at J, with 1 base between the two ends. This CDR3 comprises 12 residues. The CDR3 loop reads CASSLATGELFF. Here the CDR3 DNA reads TGCGCCAGCAGCTTGGCCACCGGGGAGCTGTTTTTT.

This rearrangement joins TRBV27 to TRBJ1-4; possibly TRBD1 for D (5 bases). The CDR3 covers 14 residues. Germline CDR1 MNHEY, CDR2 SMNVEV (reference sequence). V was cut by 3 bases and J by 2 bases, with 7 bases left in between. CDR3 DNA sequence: TGTGCCAGCAGTTTTGGGGGGACTAATGAAAAACTGTTTTTT. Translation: CASSFGGTNEKLFF.

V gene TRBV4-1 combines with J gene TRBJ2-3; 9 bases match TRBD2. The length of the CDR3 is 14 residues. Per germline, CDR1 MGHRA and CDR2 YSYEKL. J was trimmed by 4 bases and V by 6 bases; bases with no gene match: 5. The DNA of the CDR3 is TGCGCCAGCAGATCAGTAGCGGGGGCAGATACGCAGTATTTT. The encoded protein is CASRSVAGADTQYF.

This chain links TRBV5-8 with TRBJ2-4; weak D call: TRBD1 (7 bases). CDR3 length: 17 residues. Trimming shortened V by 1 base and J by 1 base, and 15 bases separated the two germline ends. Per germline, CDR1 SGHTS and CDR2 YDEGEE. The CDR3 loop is CASSLRRGPRAKNIQYF. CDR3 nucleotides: TGTGCCAGCAGCTTGCGGAGGGGGCCGAGGGCCAAAAACATTCAGTACTTC.

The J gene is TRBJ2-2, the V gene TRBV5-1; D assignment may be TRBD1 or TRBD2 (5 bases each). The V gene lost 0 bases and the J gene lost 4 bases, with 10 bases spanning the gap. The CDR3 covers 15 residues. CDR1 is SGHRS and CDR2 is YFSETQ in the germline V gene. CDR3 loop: CASSLATGTTGELFF. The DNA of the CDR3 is TGCGCCAGCAGCTTGGCTACGGGGACCACCGGGGAGCTGTTTTTT.

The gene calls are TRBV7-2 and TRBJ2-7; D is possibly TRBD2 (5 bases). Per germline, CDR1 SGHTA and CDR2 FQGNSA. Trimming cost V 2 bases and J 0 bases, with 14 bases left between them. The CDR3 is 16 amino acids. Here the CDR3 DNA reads TGTGCCAGCAGCTTAAGCGGTACCGAGGGCTCCTACGAGCAGTACTTC. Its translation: CASSLSGTEGSYEQYF.

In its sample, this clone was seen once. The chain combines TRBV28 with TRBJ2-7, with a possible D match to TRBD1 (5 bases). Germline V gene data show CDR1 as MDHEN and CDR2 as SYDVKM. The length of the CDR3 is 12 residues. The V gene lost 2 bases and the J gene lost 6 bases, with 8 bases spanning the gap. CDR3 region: CASSLPGFEQYF. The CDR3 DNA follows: TGTGCCAGCAGTTTACCAGGGTTCGAGCAGTACTTC.

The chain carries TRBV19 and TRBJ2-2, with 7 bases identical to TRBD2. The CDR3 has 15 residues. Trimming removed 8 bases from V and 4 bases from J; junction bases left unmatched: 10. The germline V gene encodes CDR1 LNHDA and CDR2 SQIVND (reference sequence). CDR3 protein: CASSRDGGSTGELFF. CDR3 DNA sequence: TGTGCCAGTTCAAGAGACGGGGGGAGCACCGGGGAGCTGTTTTTT. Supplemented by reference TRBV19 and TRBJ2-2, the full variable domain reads DGGITQSPKYLFRKEGQNVTLSCEQNLNHDAMYWYRQDPGQGLRLIYYSQIVNDFQKGDIAEGYSVSREKKESFPLTVTSAQKNPTAFYLCASSRDGGSTGELFFGEGSRLTVL.

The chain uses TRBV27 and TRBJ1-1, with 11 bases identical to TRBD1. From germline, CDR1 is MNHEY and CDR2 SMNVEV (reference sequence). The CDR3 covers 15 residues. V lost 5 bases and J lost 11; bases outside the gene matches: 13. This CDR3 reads CASSGWDRGSLTAFF. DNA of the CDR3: TGTGCCAGCAGTGGTTGGGACAGGGGGAGCCTGACTGCTTTCTTT.

For the CDR3, the DNA is TGTGCCAGCAGCTTCAGAGGGAGCAATCAGCCCCAGCATTTT. It encodes CASSFRGSNQPQHF. The genes are TRBV7-2 and TRBJ1-5; D remains unclear. V lost 3 bases, J lost 1 base, and 7 bases lay in between. The CDR3 is made up of 14 amino acids. Germline CDR1 and CDR2: SGHTA and FQGNSA.

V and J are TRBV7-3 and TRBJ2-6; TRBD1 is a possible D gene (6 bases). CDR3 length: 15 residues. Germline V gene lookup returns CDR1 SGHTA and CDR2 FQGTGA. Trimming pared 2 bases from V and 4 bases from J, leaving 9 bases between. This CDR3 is CASSLPGDGANVLTF. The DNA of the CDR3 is TGTGCCAGCAGCTTACCAGGGGACGGGGCCAACGTCCTGACTTTC.

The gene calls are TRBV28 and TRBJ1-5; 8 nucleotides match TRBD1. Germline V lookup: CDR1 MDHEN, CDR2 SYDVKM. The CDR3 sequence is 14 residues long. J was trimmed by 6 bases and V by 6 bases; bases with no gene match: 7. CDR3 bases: TGTGCCAGCAGCAATACAGGGGGTGGTCAGCCCCAGCATTTT. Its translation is CASSNTGGGQPQHF.

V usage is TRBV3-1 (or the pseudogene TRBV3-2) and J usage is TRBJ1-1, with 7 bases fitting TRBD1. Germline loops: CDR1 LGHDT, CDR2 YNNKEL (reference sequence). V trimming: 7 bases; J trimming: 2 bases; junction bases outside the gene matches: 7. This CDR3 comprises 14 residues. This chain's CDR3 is CASTVQGTNTEAFF. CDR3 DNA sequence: TGTGCCAGCACCGTACAGGGGACCAACACTGAAGCTTTCTTT.

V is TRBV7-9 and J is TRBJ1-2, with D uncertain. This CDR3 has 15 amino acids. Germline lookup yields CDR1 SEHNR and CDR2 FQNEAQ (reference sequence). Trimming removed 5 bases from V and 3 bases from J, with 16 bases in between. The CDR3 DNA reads TGTGCCAGCAGCCAGACGACGGGGAGTTACTATGGCTACACCTTC. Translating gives CASSQTTGSYYGYTF.

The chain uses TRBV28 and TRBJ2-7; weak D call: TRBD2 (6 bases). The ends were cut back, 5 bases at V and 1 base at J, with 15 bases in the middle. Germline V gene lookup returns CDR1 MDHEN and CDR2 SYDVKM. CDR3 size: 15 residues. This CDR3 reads CASSRQRGTSYEQYF. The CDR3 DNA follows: TGTGCCAGCAGTCGGCAACGGGGGACGTCCTACGAGCAGTACTTC.

CDR3 in amino acids: CASSGEADTQYF. The CDR3 DNA follows: TGTGCCAGCAGCGGGGAGGCAGATACGCAGTATTTT. The chain carries TRBV5-6 and TRBJ2-3; D is perhaps TRBD2 (6 bases). V shed 4 bases and J shed 4 bases, with 7 bases lying between them. Germline CDR1 reads SGHDT; CDR2 reads YYEEEE. CDR3 length: 12 amino acids.

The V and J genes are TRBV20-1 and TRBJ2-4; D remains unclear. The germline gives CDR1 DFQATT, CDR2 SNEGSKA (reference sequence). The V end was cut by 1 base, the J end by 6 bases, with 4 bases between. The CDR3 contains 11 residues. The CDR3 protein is CSARVGNIQYF. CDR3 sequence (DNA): TGCAGTGCTAGAGTGGGAAACATTCAGTACTTC.

The CDR3 protein is CASSLVLAGDYEQYF. The DNA of the CDR3 is TGTGCCAGCAGCTTAGTTCTGGCGGGTGACTACGAGCAGTACTTC. The J gene is TRBJ2-7, the V gene TRBV7-8; D is perhaps TRBD2 (5 bases). The germline gives CDR1 SGHVS, CDR2 FQNEAQ. V shed 1 base and J shed 3 bases, with 13 bases lying between them. The CDR3 covers 15 residues.

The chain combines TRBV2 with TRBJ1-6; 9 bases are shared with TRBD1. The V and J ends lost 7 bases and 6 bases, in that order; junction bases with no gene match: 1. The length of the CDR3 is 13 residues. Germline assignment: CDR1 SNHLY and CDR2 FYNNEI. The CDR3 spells CASTGQGNSPLHF. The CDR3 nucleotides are TGTGCCAGCACGGGACAGGGTAATTCACCCCTCCACTTT. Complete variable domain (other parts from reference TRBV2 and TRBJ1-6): EPEVTQTPSHQVTQMGQEVILRCVPISNHLYFYWYRQILGQKVEFLVSFYNNEISEKSEIFDDQFSVERPDGSNFTLKIRSTKLEDSAMYFCASTGQGNSPLHFGNGTRLTVT.

The CDR3 sequence is CASSFGGTYEQYF. For the CDR3, the DNA is TGTGCCAGCAGTTTCGGCGGTACCTACGAGCAGTACTTC. The chain employs TRBV12-3 or TRBV12-4 and TRBJ2-7; D is ambiguous. This CDR3 is 13 amino acids long. V gave up 3 bases and J gave up 2 bases, with 8 bases separating them.

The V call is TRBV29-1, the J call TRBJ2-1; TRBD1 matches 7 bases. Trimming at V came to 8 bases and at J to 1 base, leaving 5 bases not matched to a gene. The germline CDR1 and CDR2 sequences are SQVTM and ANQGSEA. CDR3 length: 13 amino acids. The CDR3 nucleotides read TGCAGCACCGGACAGGCGTCCTACAATGAGCAGTTCTTC. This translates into CSTGQASYNEQFF.

The CDR3 DNA reads as TGTGCCATCAGTGAAAGTAACCTCTCTGGGGCCAACGTCCTGACTTTC. As protein: CAISESNLSGANVLTF. This sequence joins TRBV10-3 and TRBJ2-6, with no clear D. With 3 bases removed from V and 0 bases from J, the gap between germline ends came to 9 bases. CDR3 length: 16 residues. In germline, CDR1 is ENHRY, CDR2 SYGVKD.

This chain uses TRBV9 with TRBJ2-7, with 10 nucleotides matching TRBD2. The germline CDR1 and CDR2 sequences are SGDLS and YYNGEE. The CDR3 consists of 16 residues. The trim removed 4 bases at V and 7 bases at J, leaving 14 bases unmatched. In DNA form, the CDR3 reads TGTGCCAGCAGCACCAATAGCGGGGGGACCTTGGGAGAGCAGTACTTC. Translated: CASSTNSGGTLGEQYF.

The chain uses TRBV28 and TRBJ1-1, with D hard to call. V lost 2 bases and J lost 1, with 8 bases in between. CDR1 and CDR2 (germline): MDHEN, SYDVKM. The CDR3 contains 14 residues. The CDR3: CASSLVQKNTEAFF. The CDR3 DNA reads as TGTGCCAGCAGTTTAGTACAGAAGAACACTGAAGCTTTCTTT.

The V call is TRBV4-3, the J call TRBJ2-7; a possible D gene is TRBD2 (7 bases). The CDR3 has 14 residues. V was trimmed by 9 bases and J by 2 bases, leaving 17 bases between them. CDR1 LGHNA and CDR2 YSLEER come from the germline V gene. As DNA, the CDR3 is TGCGCCAGTAGCAACAGGGAGGGTGCCTACGAGCAGTACTTC. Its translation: CASSNREGAYEQYF.

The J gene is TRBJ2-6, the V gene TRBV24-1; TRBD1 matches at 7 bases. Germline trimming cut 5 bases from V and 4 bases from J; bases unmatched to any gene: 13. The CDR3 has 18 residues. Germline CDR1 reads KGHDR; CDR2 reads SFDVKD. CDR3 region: CATSARTGVREGANVLTF. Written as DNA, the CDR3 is TGTGCCACCAGTGCTCGTACAGGGGTAAGGGAAGGGGCCAACGTCCTGACTTTC.

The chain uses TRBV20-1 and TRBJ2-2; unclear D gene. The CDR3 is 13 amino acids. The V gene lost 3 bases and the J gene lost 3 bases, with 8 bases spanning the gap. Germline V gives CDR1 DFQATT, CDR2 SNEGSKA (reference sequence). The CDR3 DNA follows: TGCAGTGCTAGTGACCTCGACACCGGGGAGCTGTTTTTT. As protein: CSASDLDTGELFF.